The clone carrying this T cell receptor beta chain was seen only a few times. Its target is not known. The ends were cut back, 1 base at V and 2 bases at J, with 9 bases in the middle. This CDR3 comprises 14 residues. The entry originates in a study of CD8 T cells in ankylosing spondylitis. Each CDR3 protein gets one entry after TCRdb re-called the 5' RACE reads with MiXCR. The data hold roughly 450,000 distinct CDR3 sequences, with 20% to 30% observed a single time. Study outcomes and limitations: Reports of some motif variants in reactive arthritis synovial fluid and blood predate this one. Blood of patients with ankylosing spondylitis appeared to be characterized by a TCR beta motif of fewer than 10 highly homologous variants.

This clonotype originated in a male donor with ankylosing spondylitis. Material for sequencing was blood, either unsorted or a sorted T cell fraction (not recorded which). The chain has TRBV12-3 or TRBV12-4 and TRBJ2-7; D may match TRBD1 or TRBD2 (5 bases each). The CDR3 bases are TGTGCCAGCAGTTTAGTTTCGGGACCCTACGAGCAGTACTTC. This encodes CASSLVSGPYEQYF.